A single sample gave rise to the 18 T cell receptor beta chains below, sequenced in a study of read filtering for tumor transcriptome and immune sequencing. This library used roughly 430 ng RNA and molecular barcoded adaptors spanning alpha/delta and beta/gamma chains. From the reads, TCRdb called clonotypes with MiXCR, one entry per CDR3 protein. The data show some 120,000 distinct CDR3 sequences, approximately 13% seen once. Input material: a population of CD138-negative cells sorted from bone marrow. The receptors shown here come from a donor at least 40 years old with multiple myeloma.

This clonotype was seen more than once but under ten times. The rearrangement joins TRBV5-1 to TRBJ1-1; D remains unclear. The germline V gene has CDR1 SGHRS and CDR2 YFSETQ. This CDR3 region has 14 residues. Trimming shortened V by 3 bases and J by 0 bases, and 9 bases separated the two germline ends. The CDR3 bases are TGCGCCAGCAGCTCGTATAACATGAACACTGAAGCTTTCTTT. Protein: CASSSYNMNTEAFF.

This clonotype was picked up a small number of times. This chain links TRBV20-1 with TRBJ2-5, with 12 bases matching TRBD2. The trim removed 6 bases at V and 4 bases at J, leaving 9 bases unmatched. The V gene's germline CDR1 is DFQATT and CDR2 SNEGSKA (reference sequence). The CDR3 contains 15 residues. For the CDR3, the DNA is TGCAGTGCCTCAAAGATGGGACTAGCGGGAGAGACCCAGTACTTC. As protein: CSASKMGLAGETQYF.

This clonotype was detected many times. The J gene is TRBJ1-4, the V gene TRBV19, with D maybe TRBD1 (5 bases). CDR1 and CDR2 (germline): LNHDA, SQIVND (reference sequence). V was pared by 7 bases and J by 5 bases, with 11 bases between. The CDR3 is 13 amino acids. The CDR3 coding sequence is TGTGCCAGTAACCGACAGCGAAATGAAAAACTGTTTTTT. It translates to CASNRQRNEKLFF.

This clonotype was seen many times. The chain recombines TRBV28 with TRBJ1-1, with 8 positions matching TRBD1. The germline V gene encodes CDR1 MDHEN and CDR2 SYDVKM. Trimming at V came to 6 bases and at J to 3 bases, leaving 27 bases not matched to a gene. The CDR3 is 21 amino acids. As DNA, the CDR3 is TGTGCCAGCAGCCAAAAACGTCGGACAGGGCGATCTAGTAACGGGGACACTGAAGCTTTCTTT. This translates into CASSQKRRTGRSSNGDTEAFF.

This clonotype occurred many times. J is TRBJ2-3 and V is TRBV18, with D possibly called TRBD1 or TRBD2 (5 bases each). CDR1 is KGHSH, CDR2 LQKENI, per germline. The V gene lost 2 bases and the J gene lost 4 bases, with 10 bases spanning the gap. The CDR3 is 14 amino acids. In DNA, the CDR3 is TGTGCCAGCTCACCAGGATTGGGGGCAGATACGCAGTATTTT. It encodes CASSPGLGADTQYF. The full variable domain, its missing parts supplied by reference TRBV18 and TRBJ2-3, is NAGVMQNPRHLVRRRGQEARLRCSPMKGHSHVYWYRQLPEEGLKFMVYLQKENIIDESGMPKERFSAEFPKEGPSILRIQQVVRGDSAAYFCASSPGLGADTQYFGPGTRLTVL.

This clonotype was picked up a small number of times. At one of its ends the junction is not consistent with the germline gene, which may arise from a read error. The V and J genes are TRBV19 and TRBJ2-1; 10 bases align to TRBD2. The CDR3 is made up of 13 amino acids. CDR1 is LNHDA and CDR2 is SQIVND in the germline V gene (reference sequence). The CDR3 DNA is TGTGTCAGTAGTCCTAGCGGGAGATGGGAGCAGTTCTTC. It specifies CVSSPSGRWEQFF. Together with reference TRBV19 and TRBJ2-1, the CDR3 gives the full variable domain: DGGITQSPKYLFRKEGQNVTLSCEQNLNHDAMYWYRQDPGQGLRLIYYSQIVNDFQKGDIAEGYSVSREKKESFPLTVTSAQKNPTAFYLCVSSPSGRWEQFFGPGTRLTVL.

This clonotype was seen repeatedly, ten times or more. The chain joins TRBV6-5 to TRBJ1-5; possibly TRBD1 for D (5 bases). The CDR3 sequence is 13 residues long. V gave up 4 bases and J gave up 6 bases, with 10 bases separating them. In germline, CDR1 is MNHEY, CDR2 SVGAGI. CDR3 DNA sequence: TGTGCCAGCAGTTTGGGGGGGTCTCAGCCCCAGCATTTT. Its translation: CASSLGGSQPQHF.

This clonotype was counted many times. J is TRBJ2-5 and V is TRBV5-1; the D gene could be TRBD1 or TRBD2 (5 bases each). The CDR3 covers 15 residues. V was shortened by 3 bases and J by 3 bases, with 15 bases between the two germline ends. Germline V lookup: CDR1 SGHRS, CDR2 YFSETQ. In DNA, the CDR3 is TGCGCCAGCAGCTCCACCGGGACCAGGGAAGAGACCCAGTACTTC. Protein: CASSSTGTREETQYF.

This clonotype was detected many times. The CDR3 loop reads CSALGTSGGARYNEQFF. The DNA of the CDR3 is TGCAGTGCTCTAGGGACTAGCGGGGGGGCGAGGTACAATGAGCAGTTCTTC. The rearrangement uses TRBV20-1 and TRBJ2-1, with 16 bases identical to TRBD2. V shed 5 bases and J 4 bases; nucleotides not matched to a gene: 8. This CDR3 is built from 17 residues. Germline lookup yields CDR1 DFQATT and CDR2 SNEGSKA (reference sequence).

In its sample, this clonotype was seen many times. The chain recombines TRBV5-1 with TRBJ2-1; 12 bases map to TRBD1. V lost 0 bases, J lost 6 bases, and 4 bases stayed unmatched. CDR3 length: 16 residues. Germline CDR1 and CDR2: SGHRS and YFSETQ. The CDR3 nucleotides are TGCGCCAGCAGCTTGGCCTTGGGACAGGGGGCCAATGAGCAGTTCTTC. It translates to CASSLALGQGANEQFF. Full variable domain (outside the CDR3, taken from reference TRBV5-1 and TRBJ2-1): KAGVTQTPRYLIKTRGQQVTLSCSPISGHRSVSWYQQTPGQGLQFLFEYFSETQRNKGNFPGRFSGRQFSNSRSEMNVSTLELGDSALYLCASSLALGQGANEQFFGPGTRLTVL.

This clonotype was seen more than once but under ten times. The V gene is TRBV27, the J gene TRBJ1-5, with D possibly matching TRBD1 (6 bases). CDR1 is MNHEY and CDR2 is SMNVEV in the germline V gene (reference sequence). V was trimmed by 1 base and J by 2 bases, leaving 12 bases between them. There are 16 residues in the CDR3. CDR3 in amino acids: CASSLFRGQGNQPQHF. The CDR3 bases are TGTGCCAGCAGTTTATTTCGGGGGCAAGGCAATCAGCCCCAGCATTTT.

This clonotype was seen at least ten times. The gene calls are TRBV7-8 and TRBJ1-5, with D maybe TRBD1 (6 bases). CDR3 size: 14 residues. V was cut by 1 base and J by 6 bases, with 10 bases left in between. Germline V gene lookup returns CDR1 SGHVS and CDR2 FQNEAQ. CDR3 DNA: TGTGCCAGCAGCTTAGTTACAGGGATTCAGCCCCAGCATTTT. Amino acids: CASSLVTGIQPQHF.

This clonotype has ten or more counts. The chain couples TRBV27 to TRBJ2-7, with 9 nucleotides matching TRBD1. CDR3 length equals 16 residues. Germline V CDR1 and CDR2: MNHEY, SMNVEV (reference sequence). J was trimmed by 5 bases and V by 7 bases; bases with no gene match: 15. CDR3 DNA sequence: TGTGCCAGCACCCCGTCCACGGGACAGGGAGACCACGAGCAGTACTTC. It encodes CASTPSTGQGDHEQYF.

This clonotype was counted at least ten times. The rearrangement joins TRBV29-1 to TRBJ2-1, with a tentative D call TRBD2 (6 bases). This CDR3 comprises 12 residues. Trimming removed 5 bases from V and 6 bases from J, with 11 bases in between. Germline V gene lookup returns CDR1 SQVTM and CDR2 ANQGSEA. CDR3 in DNA: TGCAGCGTTTCGGAGGGTCGCAATGAGCAGTTCTTC. It specifies CSVSEGRNEQFF.

This clonotype was counted a few times. This chain links TRBV11-1 with TRBJ1-5; D ambiguous. Trimming took off 3 bases at V and 5 bases at J, with 8 bases between the two ends. Germline CDR1 SGHAT, CDR2 FQDESV (reference sequence). The CDR3 runs 13 residues. CDR3 region: CASSLGSHQPQHF. In nucleotides, the CDR3 is TGTGCCAGCAGCTTGGGGTCCCATCAGCCCCAGCATTTT.

This clonotype was picked up a small number of times. The J gene is TRBJ2-5, the V gene TRBV5-6, with 7 bases that match TRBD2. V was pared by 4 bases and J by 2 bases, with 8 bases of the junction left unmatched. The CDR3 length is 15 residues. Per the germline V gene, CDR1 is SGHDT and CDR2 is YYEEEE. This chain's CDR3 is CASSGTGTIQETQYF. CDR3 DNA: TGTGCCAGCAGCGGCACCGGGACTATACAAGAGACCCAGTACTTC.

This clonotype appeared many times. The chain has TRBV7-2 and TRBJ1-2; unclear D gene. CDR3 size: 14 residues. V was pared by 0 bases and J by 6 bases, with 11 bases between. Germline assignment: CDR1 SGHTA and CDR2 FQGNSA. CDR3 loop: CASSLAAGGNGYTF. CDR3 bases: TGTGCCAGCAGCTTAGCGGCAGGCGGTAATGGCTACACCTTC.

This clonotype has at least ten counts. Here the CDR3 DNA reads TGTGCCATCAGACCCGCCGGGACCCAGAGCTCCTACGAGCAGTACTTC. Protein product: CAIRPAGTQSSYEQYF. This chain joins TRBV10-3 and TRBJ2-7; D possibly matches TRBD1 or TRBD2 (5 bases each). V was shortened by 6 bases and J by 0 bases, with 18 bases between the two germline ends. Germline V gene lookup returns CDR1 ENHRY and CDR2 SYGVKD. CDR3 length equals 16 residues.